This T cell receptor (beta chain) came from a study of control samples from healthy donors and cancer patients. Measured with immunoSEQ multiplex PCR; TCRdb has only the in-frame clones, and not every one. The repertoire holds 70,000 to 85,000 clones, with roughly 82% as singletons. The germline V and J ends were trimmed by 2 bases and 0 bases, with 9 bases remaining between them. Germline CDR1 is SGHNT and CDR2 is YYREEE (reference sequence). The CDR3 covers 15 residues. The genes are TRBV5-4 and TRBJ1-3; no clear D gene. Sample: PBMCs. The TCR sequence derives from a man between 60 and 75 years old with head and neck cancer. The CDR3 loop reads CASSFGRDSGNTIYF. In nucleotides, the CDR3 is TGTGCCAGCAGCTTCGGGCGGGACTCTGGAAACACCATATATTTT.